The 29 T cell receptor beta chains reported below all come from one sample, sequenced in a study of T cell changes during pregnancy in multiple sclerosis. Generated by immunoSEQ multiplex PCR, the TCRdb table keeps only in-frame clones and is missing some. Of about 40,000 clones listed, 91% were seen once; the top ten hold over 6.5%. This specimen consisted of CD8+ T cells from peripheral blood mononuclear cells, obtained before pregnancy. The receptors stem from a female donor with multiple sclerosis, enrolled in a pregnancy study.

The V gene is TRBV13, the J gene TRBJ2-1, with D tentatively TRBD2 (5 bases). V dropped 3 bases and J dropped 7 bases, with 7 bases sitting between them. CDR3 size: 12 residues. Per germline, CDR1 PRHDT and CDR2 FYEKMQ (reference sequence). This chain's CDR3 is CASSLDWNEQFF. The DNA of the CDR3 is TGTGCCAGCAGCTTGGACTGGAATGAGCAGTTCTTC.

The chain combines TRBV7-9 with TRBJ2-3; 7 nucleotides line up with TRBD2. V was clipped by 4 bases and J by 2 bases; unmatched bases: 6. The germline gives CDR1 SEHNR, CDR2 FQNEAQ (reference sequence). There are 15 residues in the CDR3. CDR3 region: CASSWASGSTDTQYF. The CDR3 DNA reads TGTGCCAGCAGCTGGGCTAGCGGATCCACAGATACGCAGTATTTT.

The CDR3 spells CASSPGGEQYF. For the CDR3, the DNA is TGTGCCAGCAGCCCCGGGGGCGAGCAGTACTTC. The chain recombines TRBV7-9 with TRBJ2-7; weak D call: TRBD2 (6 bases). V was pared by 5 bases and J by 6 bases, with 8 bases between. The CDR3 is made up of 11 amino acids. CDR1 and CDR2 (germline): SEHNR, FQNEAQ (reference sequence).

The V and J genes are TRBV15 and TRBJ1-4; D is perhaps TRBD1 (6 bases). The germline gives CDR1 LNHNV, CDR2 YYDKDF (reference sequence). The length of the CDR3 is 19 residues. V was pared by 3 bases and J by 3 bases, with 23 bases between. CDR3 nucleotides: TGTGCCACCAGCAGCCTCCAGGGGACCGTATTAGCGTCTAATGAAAAACTGTTTTTT. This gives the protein CATSSLQGTVLASNEKLFF.

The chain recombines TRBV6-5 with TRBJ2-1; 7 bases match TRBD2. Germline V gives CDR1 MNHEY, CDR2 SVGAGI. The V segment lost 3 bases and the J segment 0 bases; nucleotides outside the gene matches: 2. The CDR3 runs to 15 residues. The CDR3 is CASSYSGFSYNEQFF. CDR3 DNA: TGTGCCAGCAGTTATAGCGGGTTCTCCTACAATGAGCAGTTCTTC.

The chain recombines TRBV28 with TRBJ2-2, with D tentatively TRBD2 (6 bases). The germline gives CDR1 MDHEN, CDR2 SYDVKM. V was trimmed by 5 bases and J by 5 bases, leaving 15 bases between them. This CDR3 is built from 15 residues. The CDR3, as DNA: TGTGCCAGCAGTCAGCTCTCTAGCGATACCGGGGAGCTGTTTTTT. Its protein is CASSQLSSDTGELFF. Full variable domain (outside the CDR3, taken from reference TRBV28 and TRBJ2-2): DVKVTQSSRYLVKRTGEKVFLECVQDMDHENMFWYRQDPGLGLRLIYFSYDVKMKEKGDIPEGYSVSREKKERFSLILESASTNQTSMYLCASSQLSSDTGELFFGEGSRLTVL.

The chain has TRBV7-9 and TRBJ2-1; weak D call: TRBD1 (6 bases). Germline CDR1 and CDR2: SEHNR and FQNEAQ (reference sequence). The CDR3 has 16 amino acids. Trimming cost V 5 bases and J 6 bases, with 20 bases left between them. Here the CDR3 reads CASSPRQVVVSNEQFF. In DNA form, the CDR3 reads TGTGCCAGCAGCCCGAGACAGGTTGTGGTTAGCAATGAGCAGTTCTTC. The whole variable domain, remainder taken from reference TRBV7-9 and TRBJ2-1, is DTGVSQNPRHKITKRGQNVTFRCDPISEHNRLYWYRQTLGQGPEFLTYFQNEAQLEKSRLLSDRFSAERPKGSFSTLEIQRTEQGDSAMYLCASSPRQVVVSNEQFFGPGTRLTVL.

CDR3 loop: CASSLKAGDVDEQFF. The CDR3 region has the DNA TGTGCCAGCAGCTTAAAGGCGGGAGACGTAGATGAGCAGTTCTTC. This rearrangement joins TRBV7-9 to TRBJ2-1, with 7 bases aligning to TRBD2. The CDR3 contains 15 residues. The V gene's germline CDR1 is SEHNR and CDR2 FQNEAQ (reference sequence). Trimming at V came to 2 bases and at J to 8 bases, leaving 9 bases not matched to a gene.

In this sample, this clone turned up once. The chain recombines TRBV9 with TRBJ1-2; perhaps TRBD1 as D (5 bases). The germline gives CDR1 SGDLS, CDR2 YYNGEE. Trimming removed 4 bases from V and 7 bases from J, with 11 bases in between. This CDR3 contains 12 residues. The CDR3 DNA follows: TGTGCCAGCAGCCCCGGACAACTTGGCTACACCTTC. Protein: CASSPGQLGYTF.

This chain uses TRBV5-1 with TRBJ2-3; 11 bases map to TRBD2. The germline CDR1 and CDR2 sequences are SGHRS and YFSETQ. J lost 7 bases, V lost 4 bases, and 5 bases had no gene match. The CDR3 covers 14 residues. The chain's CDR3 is CASSNSGRANTQYF. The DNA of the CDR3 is TGCGCCAGCAGCAATAGCGGGAGGGCAAATACGCAGTATTTT.

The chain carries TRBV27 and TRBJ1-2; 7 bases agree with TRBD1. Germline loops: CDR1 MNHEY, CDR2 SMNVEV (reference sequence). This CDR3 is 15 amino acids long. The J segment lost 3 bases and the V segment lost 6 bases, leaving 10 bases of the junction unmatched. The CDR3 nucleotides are TGTGCCAGCAGCCAGACAGGGTCTTTTTACTATGGCTACACCTTC. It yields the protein CASSQTGSFYYGYTF.

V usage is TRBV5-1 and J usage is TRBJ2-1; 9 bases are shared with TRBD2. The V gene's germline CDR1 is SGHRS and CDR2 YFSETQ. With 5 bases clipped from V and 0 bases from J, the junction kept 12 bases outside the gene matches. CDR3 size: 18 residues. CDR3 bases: TGCGCCAGCAGGAATTCGGCACTAGCGGGTAGCTCCTACAATGAGCAGTTCTTC. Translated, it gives CASRNSALAGSSYNEQFF.

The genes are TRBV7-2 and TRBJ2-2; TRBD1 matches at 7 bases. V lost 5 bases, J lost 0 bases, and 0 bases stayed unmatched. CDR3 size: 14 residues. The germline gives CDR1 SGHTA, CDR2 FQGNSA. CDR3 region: CASSGTANTGELFF. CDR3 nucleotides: TGTGCCAGCAGCGGGACAGCGAACACCGGGGAGCTGTTTTTT.

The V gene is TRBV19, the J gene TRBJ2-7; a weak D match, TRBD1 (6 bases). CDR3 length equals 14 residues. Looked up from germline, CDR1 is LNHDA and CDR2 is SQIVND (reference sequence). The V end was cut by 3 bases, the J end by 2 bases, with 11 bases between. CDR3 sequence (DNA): TGTGCCAGTAGTATTAACGCAGGGGCCTACGAGCAGTACTTC. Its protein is CASSINAGAYEQYF.

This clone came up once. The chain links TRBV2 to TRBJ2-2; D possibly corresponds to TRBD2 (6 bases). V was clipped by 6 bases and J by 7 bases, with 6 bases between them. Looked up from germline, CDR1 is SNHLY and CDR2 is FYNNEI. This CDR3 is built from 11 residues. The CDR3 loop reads CASRGGGELFF. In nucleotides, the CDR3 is TGTGCCAGCAGGGGGGGCGGGGAGCTGTTTTTT.

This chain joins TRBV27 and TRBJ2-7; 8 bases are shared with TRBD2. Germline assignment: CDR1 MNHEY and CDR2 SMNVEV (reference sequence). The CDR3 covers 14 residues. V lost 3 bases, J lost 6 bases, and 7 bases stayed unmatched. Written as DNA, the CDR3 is TGTGCCAGCAGTTTCGGACTAGCACTCGGCGAGCAGTACTTC. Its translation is CASSFGLALGEQYF.

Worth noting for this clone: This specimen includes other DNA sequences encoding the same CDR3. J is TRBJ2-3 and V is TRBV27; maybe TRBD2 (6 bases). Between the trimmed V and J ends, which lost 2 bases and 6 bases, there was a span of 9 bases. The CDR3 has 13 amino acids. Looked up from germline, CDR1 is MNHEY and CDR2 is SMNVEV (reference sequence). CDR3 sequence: CASSLSGGDTQYF. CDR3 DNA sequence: TGTGCCAGCAGTTTAAGTGGGGGGGATACGCAGTATTTT.

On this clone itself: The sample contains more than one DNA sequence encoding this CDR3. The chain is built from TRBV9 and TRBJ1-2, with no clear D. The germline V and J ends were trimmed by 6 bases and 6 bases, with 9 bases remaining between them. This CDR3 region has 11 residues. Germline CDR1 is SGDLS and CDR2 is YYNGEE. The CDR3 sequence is CASNSRDGYTF. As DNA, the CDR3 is TGTGCCAGCAACTCACGGGATGGCTACACCTTC.

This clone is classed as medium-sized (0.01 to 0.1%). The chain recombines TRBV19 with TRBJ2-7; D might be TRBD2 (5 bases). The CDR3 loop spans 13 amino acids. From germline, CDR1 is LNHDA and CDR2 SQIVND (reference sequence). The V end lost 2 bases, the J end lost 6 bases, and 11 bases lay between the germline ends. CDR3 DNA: TGTGCCAGTAGTATATCGCTAGCAGCCGAGCAGTACTTC. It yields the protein CASSISLAAEQYF.

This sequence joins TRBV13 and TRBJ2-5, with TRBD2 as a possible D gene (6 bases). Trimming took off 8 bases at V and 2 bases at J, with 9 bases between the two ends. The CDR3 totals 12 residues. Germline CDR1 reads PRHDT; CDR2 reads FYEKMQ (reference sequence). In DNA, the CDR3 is TGTGCCAGCGGGACTCGACAAGAGACCCAGTACTTC. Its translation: CASGTRQETQYF.

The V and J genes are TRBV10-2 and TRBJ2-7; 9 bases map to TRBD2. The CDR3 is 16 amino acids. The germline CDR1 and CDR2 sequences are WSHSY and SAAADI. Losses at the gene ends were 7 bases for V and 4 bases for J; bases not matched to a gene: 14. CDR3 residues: CASTDPPTSGNYEQYF. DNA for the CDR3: TGCGCCAGCACAGACCCCCCGACTAGCGGCAATTACGAGCAGTACTTC.

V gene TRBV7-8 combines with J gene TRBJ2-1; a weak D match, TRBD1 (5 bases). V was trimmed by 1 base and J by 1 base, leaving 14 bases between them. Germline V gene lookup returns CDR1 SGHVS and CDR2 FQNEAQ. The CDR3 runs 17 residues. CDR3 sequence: CASSLGSMTASYNEQFF. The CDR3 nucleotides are TGTGCCAGCAGCTTAGGATCGATGACAGCTTCCTACAATGAGCAGTTCTTC.

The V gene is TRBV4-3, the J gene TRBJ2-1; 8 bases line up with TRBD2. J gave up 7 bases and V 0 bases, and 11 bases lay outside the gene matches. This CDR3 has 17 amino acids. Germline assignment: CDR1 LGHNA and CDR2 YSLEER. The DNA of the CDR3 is TGCGCCAGCAGCCAAGAAGGAGTAGCGGGGAGGGGGAATGAGCAGTTCTTC. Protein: CASSQEGVAGRGNEQFF.

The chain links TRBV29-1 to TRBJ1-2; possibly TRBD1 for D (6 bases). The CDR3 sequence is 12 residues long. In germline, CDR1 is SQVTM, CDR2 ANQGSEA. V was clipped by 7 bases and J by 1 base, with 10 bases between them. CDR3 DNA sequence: TGCAGCGCCCCAGGGGTTAACTATGGCTACACCTTC. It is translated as CSAPGVNYGYTF. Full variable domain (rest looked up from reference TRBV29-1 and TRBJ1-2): SAVISQKPSRDICQRGTSLTIQCQVDSQVTMMFWYRQQPGQSLTLIATANQGSEATYESGFVIDKFPISRPNLTFSTLTVSNMSPEDSSIYLCSAPGVNYGYTFGSGTRLTVV.

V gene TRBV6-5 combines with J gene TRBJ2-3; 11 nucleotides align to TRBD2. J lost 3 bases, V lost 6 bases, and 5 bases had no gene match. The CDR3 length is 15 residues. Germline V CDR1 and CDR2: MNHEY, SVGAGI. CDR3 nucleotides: TGTGCCAGCAGAACTAGCGGGAGTTTAACAGATACGCAGTATTTT. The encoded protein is CASRTSGSLTDTQYF.

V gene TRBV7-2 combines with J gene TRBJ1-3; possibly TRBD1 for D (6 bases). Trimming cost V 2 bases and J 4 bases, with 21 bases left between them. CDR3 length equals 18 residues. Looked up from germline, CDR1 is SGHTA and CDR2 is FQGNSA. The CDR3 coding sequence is TGTGCCAGCAGCTTACCCCTTTACTACGGGACAACAGGAAACACCATATATTTT. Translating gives CASSLPLYYGTTGNTIYF. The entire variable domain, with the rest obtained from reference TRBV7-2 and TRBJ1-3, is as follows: GAGVSQSPSNKVTEKGKDVELRCDPISGHTALYWYRQSLGQGLEFLIYFQGNSAPDKSGLPSDRFSAERTGGSVSTLTIQRTQQEDSAVYLCASSLPLYYGTTGNTIYFGEGSWLTVV.

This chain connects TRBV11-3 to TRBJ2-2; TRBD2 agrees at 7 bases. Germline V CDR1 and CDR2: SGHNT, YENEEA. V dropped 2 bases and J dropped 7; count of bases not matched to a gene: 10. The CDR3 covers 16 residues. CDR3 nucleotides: TGTGCCAGCAGCTTAAGGGGTAGCGGGCGCCGCGGGGAGCTGTTTTTT. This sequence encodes CASSLRGSGRRGELFF.

CDR3 loop: CASSGFHGRETDTQYF. CDR3 DNA: TGTGCCAGCAGTGGATTTCACGGGAGGGAAACAGATACGCAGTATTTT. The chain carries TRBV2 and TRBJ2-3, with 8 nucleotides matching TRBD2. The germline V gene has CDR1 SNHLY and CDR2 FYNNEI. Trimming took 4 bases from V and 3 from J; bases not matched to a gene: 9. This CDR3 has 16 residues.

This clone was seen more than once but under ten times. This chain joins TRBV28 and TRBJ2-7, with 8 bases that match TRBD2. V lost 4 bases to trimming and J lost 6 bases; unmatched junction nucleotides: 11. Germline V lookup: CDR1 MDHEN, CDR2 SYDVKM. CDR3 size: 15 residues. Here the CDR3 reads CASSSGGREVSEQYF. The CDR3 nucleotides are TGTGCCAGCAGTTCGGGGGGGCGGGAGGTGAGCGAGCAGTACTTC.